These 16 T cell receptor beta chains came from one sample sequenced in a study of T cell changes during pregnancy in multiple sclerosis. Using immunoSEQ multiplex PCR, the repertoire was profiled, and TCRdb retains in-frame clones only, with some absent. Altogether around 42,000 clones are present, about 87% being singletons, with the ten largest covering 5.2%. The sequencing here drew on peripheral blood, taken in the first trimester of pregnancy. The receptors originated from a female donor in good health, enrolled as a control in a pregnancy study.

V and J are TRBV5-8 and TRBJ2-7; 8 bases agree with TRBD2. The CDR3 is 16 residues long. The ends lost 4 bases at V and 7 bases at J; junction bases unmatched: 16. Germline V gives CDR1 SGHTS, CDR2 YDEGEE. CDR3 sequence reads: CASSHIRAGEYDEQYF. As DNA, the CDR3 is TGTGCCAGCAGCCACATTAGAGCGGGAGAGTATGATGAGCAGTACTTC.

The DNA of the CDR3 is TGTGCCAGCAGCCAACATCAGGGGGCCGGGTACGAGCAGTACTTC. It yields the protein CASSQHQGAGYEQYF. The J gene is TRBJ2-7, the V gene TRBV7-6, with 8 bases aligning to TRBD1. CDR1 is SGHVS, CDR2 FNYEAQ, per germline. After removal of 5 bases from V and 4 bases from J, the junction contained 10 bases not matched to a gene. There are 15 residues in the CDR3. The entire variable domain, with the rest obtained from reference TRBV7-6 and TRBJ2-7, is as follows: GAGVSQSPRYKVTKRGQDVALRCDPISGHVSLYWYRQALGQGPEFLTYFNYEAQQDKSGLPNDRFSAERPEGSISTLTIQRTEQRDSAMYRCASSQHQGAGYEQYFGPGTRLTVT.

J is TRBJ2-2 and V is TRBV5-1, with TRBD1 as a possible D gene (5 bases). Germline V CDR1 and CDR2: SGHRS, YFSETQ. Trimming stripped 0 bases from V and 0 bases from J, with 6 bases between. CDR3 length: 15 residues. CDR3 loop: CASSLDRSNTGELFF. CDR3 coding DNA: TGCGCCAGCAGCTTGGACAGGTCGAACACCGGGGAGCTGTTTTTT.

The chain joins TRBV11-2 to TRBJ1-1; D unclear. CDR1 is SGHAT and CDR2 is FQNNGV in the germline V gene. This CDR3 is 13 amino acids long. V gave up 5 bases and J gave up 4 bases, with 11 bases separating them. The CDR3 sequence is CASSPQLITEAFF. In DNA form, the CDR3 reads TGTGCCAGCAGCCCACAGTTGATCACTGAAGCTTTCTTT.

As to this clone: Its ends do not fully match the called genes, so a read error is possible. The rearrangement joins TRBV7-9 to TRBJ2-6; perhaps TRBD1 as D (6 bases). The CDR3 consists of 16 residues. CDR1 is SEHNR and CDR2 is FQNEAQ in the germline V gene (reference sequence). CDR3 nucleotide sequence: TGCGCCAGCAGCGAAACAGGGAGCTCTGGGGCCAACGTCCTGACTTTC. Its translation is CASSETGSSGANVLTF.

The genes are TRBV18 and TRBJ1-5; D not certain. The CDR3 is made up of 14 amino acids. The V end lost 3 bases, the J end lost 7 bases, and 13 bases lay between the germline ends. Per germline, CDR1 KGHSH and CDR2 LQKENI. The CDR3 protein is CASSPFQSGQPQHF. In nucleotides, the CDR3 is TGTGCCAGCTCACCTTTCCAGTCGGGGCAGCCCCAGCATTTT.

This clone was observed once. The J gene is TRBJ2-2, the V gene TRBV11-2; no clear D gene. There are 11 residues in the CDR3. V was clipped by 5 bases and J by 8 bases, with 6 bases between them. CDR1 and CDR2 from the germline V gene are SGHAT and FQNNGV. The DNA of the CDR3 is TGTGCCAGCAGCCCCGGGGGGGAGCTGTTTTTT. Translating gives CASSPGGELFF.

V gene TRBV5-4 combines with J gene TRBJ2-7; 9 bases map to TRBD2. The CDR3 is 16 amino acids. From germline, CDR1 is SGHNT and CDR2 YYREEE (reference sequence). With 1 base clipped from V and 1 base from J, the junction kept 6 bases outside the gene matches. For the CDR3, the DNA is TGTGCCAGCAGCTTGTCCCTAGCGGGAAATTCCTACGAGCAGTACTTC. Translating gives CASSLSLAGNSYEQYF.

The chain uses TRBV10-2 and TRBJ2-5, with a tentative D call TRBD1 (6 bases). The J call is doubtful: the DNA matches TRBJ2-7 better. Germline lookup yields CDR1 WSHSY and CDR2 SAAADI. There are 16 residues in the CDR3. CDR3 nucleotides: TGCGCCAGCAGTGATGGGCCGTGGCAGGGGTGCTACGAGCAGTACTTC. It yields the protein CASSDGPWQGCYEQYF.

This clone was detected only once. The chain employs TRBV6-5 and TRBJ2-6; the D gene is possibly TRBD2 (6 bases). V shed 5 bases and J shed 11 bases, with 19 bases lying between them. In germline, CDR1 is MNHEY, CDR2 SVGAGI. The CDR3 contains 15 residues. CDR3 sequence reads: CASSPLKHGSHVLTF. The DNA for the CDR3 is TGTGCCAGCAGTCCCCTTAAACACGGGAGCCACGTCCTGACTTTC.

This clone was seen a single time. This chain links TRBV6-5 with TRBJ1-2, with TRBD1 identical over 8 bases. This CDR3 has 14 amino acids. The ends lost 8 bases at V and 4 bases at J; junction bases unmatched: 9. In germline, CDR1 is MNHEY, CDR2 SVGAGI. CDR3 DNA sequence: TGTGCCAGCTCCAGGGGGCAATACGGCTATGGCTACACCTTC. The encoded protein is CASSRGQYGYGYTF.

V is TRBV9 and J is TRBJ1-5; TRBD1 aligns across 8 bases. Trimming cost V 4 bases and J 4 bases; bases outside gene matches: 7. This CDR3 has 15 amino acids. Germline V gives CDR1 SGDLS, CDR2 YYNGEE. The CDR3 loop is CASSPTGGLNQPQHF. The CDR3 DNA is TGTGCCAGCAGCCCTACAGGGGGTTTGAATCAGCCCCAGCATTTT.

The CDR3 loop is CASSLVWTSGDGETQYF. DNA of the CDR3: TGTGCCAGCAGCTTAGTTTGGACTAGCGGGGATGGAGAGACCCAGTACTTC. V usage is TRBV11-2 and J usage is TRBJ2-5, with 12 bases matching TRBD2. V shed 1 base, J shed 4 bases, and the junction held 7 bases outside the gene matches. CDR1 is SGHAT, CDR2 FQNNGV, per germline. CDR3 length equals 17 residues.

The chain employs TRBV4-2 and TRBJ2-2; 7 positions match TRBD1. With V trimmed by 2 bases and J by 1 base, 4 bases remained unmatched. This CDR3 has 16 residues. In germline, CDR1 is LGHNA, CDR2 YNFKEQ. This CDR3 reads CASSQRGQRNTGELFF. CDR3 in DNA: TGTGCCAGCAGCCAAAGGGGACAGAGGAACACCGGGGAGCTGTTTTTT.

In DNA, the CDR3 is TGTGCCAGCAGTGAACAGGGGAACACTGAAGCTTTCTTT. It translates to CASSEQGNTEAFF. The rearrangement uses TRBV6-4 and TRBJ1-1, with a tentative D call TRBD1 (6 bases). Germline-derived CDR1 and CDR2 are MRHNA and SNTAGT. Trimming took 3 bases from V and 1 from J, leaving 6 bases between them. The CDR3 totals 13 residues.

The gene calls are TRBV11-2 and TRBJ2-7, with 15 bases fitting TRBD2. This CDR3 is built from 15 residues. V trimming: 5 bases; J trimming: 6 bases; junction bases outside the gene matches: 5. From germline, CDR1 is SGHAT and CDR2 FQNNGV. In DNA form, the CDR3 reads TGTGCCAGCAGCGGACTAGCGGGGGGGCGGGGCGAGCAGTACTTC. Translated: CASSGLAGGRGEQYF.